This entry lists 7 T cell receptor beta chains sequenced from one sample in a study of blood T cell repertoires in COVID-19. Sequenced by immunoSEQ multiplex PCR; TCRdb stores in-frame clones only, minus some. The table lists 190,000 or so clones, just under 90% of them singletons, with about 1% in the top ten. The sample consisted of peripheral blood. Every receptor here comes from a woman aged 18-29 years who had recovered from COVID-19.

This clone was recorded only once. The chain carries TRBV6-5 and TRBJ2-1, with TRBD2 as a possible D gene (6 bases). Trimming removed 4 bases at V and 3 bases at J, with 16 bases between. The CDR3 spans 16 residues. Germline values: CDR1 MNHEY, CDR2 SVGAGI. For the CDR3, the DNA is TGTGCCAGCAGTTTCCTCGGGACTCGACTCTACAATGAGCAGTTCTTC. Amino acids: CASSFLGTRLYNEQFF.

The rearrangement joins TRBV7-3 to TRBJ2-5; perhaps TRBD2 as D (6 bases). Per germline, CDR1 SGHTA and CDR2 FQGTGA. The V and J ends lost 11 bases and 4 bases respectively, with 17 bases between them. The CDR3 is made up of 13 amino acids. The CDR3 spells CASAGLVGETQYF. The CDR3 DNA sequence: TGTGCCTCGGCGGGGCTAGTAGGAGAGACCCAGTACTTC.

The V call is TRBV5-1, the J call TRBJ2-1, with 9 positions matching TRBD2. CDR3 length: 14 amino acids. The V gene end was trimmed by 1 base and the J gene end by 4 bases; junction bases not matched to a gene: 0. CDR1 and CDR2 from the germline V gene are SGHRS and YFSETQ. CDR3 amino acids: CASSLSGGYNEQFF. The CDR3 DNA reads TGCGCCAGCAGCTTGAGCGGGGGGTACAATGAGCAGTTCTTC.

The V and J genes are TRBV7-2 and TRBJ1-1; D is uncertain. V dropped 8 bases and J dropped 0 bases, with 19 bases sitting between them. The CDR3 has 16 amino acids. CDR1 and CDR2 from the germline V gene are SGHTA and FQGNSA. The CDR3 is CASAISARLMNTEAFF. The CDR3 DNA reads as TGTGCCAGCGCAATATCGGCCAGACTTATGAACACTGAAGCTTTCTTT.

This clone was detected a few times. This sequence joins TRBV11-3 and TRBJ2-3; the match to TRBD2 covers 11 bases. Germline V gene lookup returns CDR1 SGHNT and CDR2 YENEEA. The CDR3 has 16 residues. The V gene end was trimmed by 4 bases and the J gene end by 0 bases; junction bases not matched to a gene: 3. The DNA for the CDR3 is TGTGCCAGCAGCTGGGGGACTAGCGGAAGCACAGATACGCAGTATTTT. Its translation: CASSWGTSGSTDTQYF.

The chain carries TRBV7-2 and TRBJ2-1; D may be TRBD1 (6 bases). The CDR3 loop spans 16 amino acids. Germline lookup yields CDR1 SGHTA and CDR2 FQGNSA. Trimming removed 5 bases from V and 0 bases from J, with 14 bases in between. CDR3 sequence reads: CASSRQGSSSYNEQFF. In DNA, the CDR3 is TGTGCCAGCAGCCGCCAGGGGTCAAGCTCCTACAATGAGCAGTTCTTC.

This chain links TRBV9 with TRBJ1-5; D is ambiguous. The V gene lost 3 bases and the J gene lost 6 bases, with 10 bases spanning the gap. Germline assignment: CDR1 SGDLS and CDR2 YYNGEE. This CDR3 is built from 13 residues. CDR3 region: CASSEVPGQPQHF. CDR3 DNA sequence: TGTGCCAGCAGCGAAGTCCCGGGTCAGCCCCAGCATTTT. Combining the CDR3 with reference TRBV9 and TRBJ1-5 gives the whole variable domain DSGVTQTPKHLITATGQRVTLRCSPRSGDLSVYWYQQSLDQGLQFLIQYYNGEERAKGNILERFSAQQFPDLHSELNLSSLELGDSALYFCASSEVPGQPQHFGDGTRLSIL.